The clone carrying this TCR beta chain appeared once. The data are from a study of blood T cell repertoires in COVID-19. The germline gives CDR1 SGHNT, CDR2 YYREEE (reference sequence). The CDR3 has 15 residues. Unmatched junction bases numbered 5, after V lost 0 bases and J lost 3 bases. This table comes from immunoSEQ multiplex PCR, and its TCRdb copy is limited to in-frame clones, with some not included. The sample contains under 350,000 clones, 85% to 90% of which appear only once. The material sequenced was peripheral blood. The TCR was taken from a man in his forties with acute or convalescent COVID-19. This sequence joins TRBV5-4 and TRBJ1-1; 7 positions match TRBD1. As DNA, the CDR3 is TGTGCCAGCAGCTTGGGGCAGGGGGTACACACTGAAGCTTTCTTT. Encoded protein: CASSLGQGVHTEAFF.